Only a few counts were recorded for the clone carrying this T cell receptor (beta chain). This entry comes from a study of CD8 T cells in ankylosing spondylitis. V trimming: 2 bases; J trimming: 1 base; junction bases outside the gene matches: 6. Germline V gene sequence: CDR1 MNHEY, CDR2 SVGEGT. The CDR3 has 16 amino acids. Library preparation for TCR beta used quantitative 5'-RACE with molecular barcodes. TCRdb independently ran MiXCR on the 5' RACE reads; one entry per CDR3 protein. The repertoire holds about 130,000 distinct CDR3 sequences, with 7% to 10% as singletons. The source of this sequence is a male donor with ankylosing spondylitis or in good health (not recorded which). The chain has TRBV6-2 or TRBV6-3 and TRBJ2-5; the match to TRBD1 covers 8 bases. The specimen sequenced was blood, either unsorted or a sorted T cell fraction (not recorded which). In nucleotides, the CDR3 is TGTGCCAGCAGTTACCGGACAGGGAGACTCCAAGAGACCCAGTACTTC. It translates to CASSYRTGRLQETQYF.